The clone carrying this TCR beta chain has a handful of counts. The antigen is undetermined. Time point in this sample: patch test 3, about 24 weeks after DPC sensitization. Regarding treatment: therapeutic diphenylcyclopropenone sensitization with weekly scalp DPC. The study drew its donors from alopecia patients who were 18 to 70 years old and suitable for DPC. Germline V lookup: CDR1 MNHEY, CDR2 SVGEGT. CDR3 size: 15 residues. V lost 0 bases and J lost 10, with 13 bases in between. The sample belongs to a study of human T cells and chemical hapten exposure. Study context: The patients, most of them female, presented with alopecia areata, totalis or universalis.

TCRdb re-analysed the RACE reads in MiXCR, keeping a single row per CDR3 protein. The table shows under 75,000 distinct CDR3 sequences, with around 10% occurring only once. The study, taken as a whole, reports: Expanded TCRs made up significantly more big CDR3 similarity clusters than controls did. Alopecia in the donors means their immune response may deviate from healthy people's.

V usage is TRBV6-2 or TRBV6-3 and J usage is TRBJ1-6; D unresolved. The sequence came from a woman aged 50 to 60 with alopecia areata. Some clones in this sample may be carry-over from other donors' samples. The sample in question was whole blood, obtained in connection with sensitization to the hapten diphenylcyclopropenone (DPC). The CDR3 DNA follows: TGTGCCAGCAGTTACTCCGGCCCGAGACGGTCACCCCTCCACTTT. Protein product: CASSYSGPRRSPLHF.